The 25 T cell receptor beta chains presented below share a single source sample, sequenced in a study of PD-1 blockade in classical Hodgkin lymphoma (dated by TCRdb to 2020 to 2022). Receptors were amplified or captured by the immunoSEQ multiplex PCR assay. In TCRdb, the immuneACCESS table is reduced to in-frame sequences with V and J assigned. These tables do not hold every clone; where another copy was compared, an unresolved V gene accounts for under half, and the others remain unexplained. This sample comprises some 52,000 clones, roughly 86% of them detected only once. The biggest ten clones account for 6.5% to 8.5% of the sample. Read against the paper, the sample's time point label means: cycle 4 day 1 (C4D1), after five to seven weeks of nivolumab. Every trial patient had relapsed after autologous stem cell transplantation, and cohorts A, B and C differed in prior brentuximab vedotin exposure.

This specimen was peripheral blood mononuclear cells (PBMCs), taken before the fourth cycle of nivolumab. The receptors were sampled from a human donor with classical Hodgkin lymphoma.

The J gene is TRBJ1-4, the V gene TRBV9; possible D gene TRBD1, 6 bases. The CDR3 spans 15 residues. V was trimmed by 0 bases and J by 5 bases, leaving 11 bases between them. Germline V CDR1 and CDR2: SGDLS, YYNGEE. The chain's CDR3 is CASSVVGGNNEKLFF. In nucleotides, the CDR3 is TGTGCCAGCAGCGTAGTGGGGGGCAACAATGAAAAACTGTTTTTT.

V is TRBV4-3 and J is TRBJ1-2; 10 bases agree with TRBD1. CDR3 length: 15 residues. Germline V gene lookup returns CDR1 LGHNA and CDR2 YSLEER. Trimming at V came to 0 bases and at J to 6 bases, leaving 4 bases not matched to a gene. The CDR3 DNA reads TGCGCCAGCAGCCAAGATCTGGGACAGGGGAATGGCTACACCTTC. It specifies CASSQDLGQGNGYTF.

The chain is built from TRBV6-1 and TRBJ2-7; the match to TRBD2 covers 10 bases. CDR1 is MNHNS, CDR2 SASEGT, per germline. This CDR3 contains 19 residues. V shed 4 bases, J shed 0 bases, and the junction held 15 bases outside the gene matches. The CDR3 bases are TGTGCCAGCAGTGTTAAGAATATCGGACTAGCGGTAAGCTCCTACGAGCAGTACTTC. Protein product: CASSVKNIGLAVSSYEQYF.

V is TRBV25-1 and J is TRBJ2-7, with TRBD1 identical over 7 bases. The junction had 5 bases not matched to a gene; V was cut back by 2 bases and J by 7 bases. CDR1 is MGHDK and CDR2 is SYGVNS in the germline V gene. The CDR3 spans 13 residues. The DNA of the CDR3 is TGTGCCAGCAGTGAACAGGGGGATGGGGAGCAGTACTTC. Translation: CASSEQGDGEQYF.

The chain recombines TRBV5-1 with TRBJ2-7; 9 positions match TRBD1. V dropped 0 bases and J dropped 7; count of bases not matched to a gene: 8. Per the germline V gene, CDR1 is SGHRS and CDR2 is YFSETQ. This CDR3 has 15 amino acids. CDR3 sequence reads: CASSLDGTGFEEQYF. The CDR3 nucleotides are TGCGCCAGCAGCTTGGACGGGACAGGGTTTGAAGAGCAGTACTTC.

In nucleotides, the CDR3 is TGTGCCAGCAGCCCAAAGCGGGAGGGGTTCCAAGAGACCCAGTACTTC. Its translation is CASSPKREGFQETQYF. The chain recombines TRBV7-9 with TRBJ2-5; 10 nucleotides agree with TRBD2. Trimming cost V 5 bases and J 1 base; bases outside gene matches: 7. The germline V gene has CDR1 SEHNR and CDR2 FQNEAQ (reference sequence). The CDR3 length is 16 residues.

The V gene is TRBV28, the J gene TRBJ1-5; tentative D call: TRBD1 (6 bases). Between the trimmed V and J ends, which lost 8 bases and 10 bases, there was a span of 21 bases. The CDR3 runs 14 residues. Per the germline V gene, CDR1 is MDHEN and CDR2 is SYDVKM. CDR3 loop: CASALDSSISPQHF. In DNA, the CDR3 is TGTGCCAGCGCACTGGACAGCTCGATCAGCCCCCAGCATTTT. Together with reference TRBV28 and TRBJ1-5, the CDR3 gives the full variable domain: DVKVTQSSRYLVKRTGEKVFLECVQDMDHENMFWYRQDPGLGLRLIYFSYDVKMKEKGDIPEGYSVSREKKERFSLILESASTNQTSMYLCASALDSSISPQHFGDGTRLSIL.

The chain couples TRBV7-9 to TRBJ1-4; D is possibly TRBD1 (6 bases). CDR1 and CDR2 from the germline V gene are SEHNR and FQNEAQ (reference sequence). The V end lost 5 bases, the J end lost 4 bases, and 17 bases lay between the germline ends. This CDR3 region has 16 residues. CDR3 coding DNA: TGTGCCAGCAGCCAACTTGGGGGCCGAGGTAATGAAAAACTGTTTTTT. This gives the protein CASSQLGGRGNEKLFF. Drawing the rest from reference TRBV7-9 and TRBJ1-4, the complete variable domain is DTGVSQNPRHKITKRGQNVTFRCDPISEHNRLYWYRQTLGQGPEFLTYFQNEAQLEKSRLLSDRFSAERPKGSFSTLEIQRTEQGDSAMYLCASSQLGGRGNEKLFFGSGTQLSVL.

The CDR3 DNA follows: TGTGCCAGCAGCTTGGGTGGCGGGGGGAACACCGGGGAGCTGTTTTTT. Amino acids: CASSLGGGGNTGELFF. The V and J genes are TRBV7-8 and TRBJ2-2; TRBD2 agrees at 7 bases. Germline V gives CDR1 SGHVS, CDR2 FQNEAQ. This CDR3 contains 16 residues. J was trimmed by 1 base and V by 3 bases; bases with no gene match: 5. Full variable domain (outside the CDR3, taken from reference TRBV7-8 and TRBJ2-2): GAGVSQSPRYKVAKRGQDVALRCDPISGHVSLFWYQQALGQGPEFLTYFQNEAQLDKSGLPSDRFFAERPEGSVSTLKIQRTQQEDSAVYLCASSLGGGGNTGELFFGEGSRLTVL.

The gene calls are TRBV11-3 and TRBJ2-7; D is unclear. The V end lost 4 bases, the J end lost 3 bases, and 19 bases lay between the germline ends. The CDR3 contains 16 residues. The V gene's germline CDR1 is SGHNT and CDR2 YENEEA. CDR3 residues: CASSSFRVYGDYEQYF. For the CDR3, the DNA is TGTGCCAGCAGCTCCTTTCGGGTTTATGGTGACTACGAGCAGTACTTC.

The rearrangement joins TRBV5-1 to TRBJ2-2; a possible D gene is TRBD1 (5 bases). Germline CDR1 SGHRS, CDR2 YFSETQ. The ends were cut back, 0 bases at V and 3 bases at J, with 18 bases in the middle. CDR3 size: 18 residues. The CDR3 spells CASSLGATGPLHTGELFF. The CDR3 DNA is TGCGCCAGCAGCTTGGGGGCCACAGGTCCCCTTCACACCGGGGAGCTGTTTTTT.

The chain combines TRBV27 with TRBJ2-5, with TRBD2 as a possible D gene (6 bases). V lost 6 bases and J 2 bases, leaving 16 bases between the germline ends. This CDR3 is built from 15 residues. The germline gives CDR1 MNHEY, CDR2 SMNVEV (reference sequence). CDR3 loop: CASSSMGGEQETQYF. The CDR3 DNA reads TGTGCCAGCAGCTCTATGGGGGGAGAACAAGAGACCCAGTACTTC.

V is TRBV7-8 and J is TRBJ2-1; 9 bases fit TRBD1. CDR3 length equals 14 residues. V lost 1 base and J lost 8; bases outside the gene matches: 3. Germline V CDR1 and CDR2: SGHVS, FQNEAQ. In DNA, the CDR3 is TGTGCCAGCAGCTTAGGACAGGGGGGTGATGAGCAGTTCTTC. This translates into CASSLGQGGDEQFF.

The V and J genes are TRBV6-1 and TRBJ2-7; D perhaps matches TRBD2 (5 bases). The CDR3 totals 16 residues. Germline V gene data show CDR1 as MNHNS and CDR2 as SASEGT. The ends were cut back, 2 bases at V and 5 bases at J, with 19 bases in the middle. CDR3 nucleotides: TGTGCCAGCAGTGAAATTGCAGGACTGCCAACCCACGAGCAGTACTTC. Amino acids: CASSEIAGLPTHEQYF.

The genes are TRBV29-1 and TRBJ2-3; 10 bases map to TRBD1. Germline V gene data show CDR1 as SQVTM and CDR2 as ANQGSEA. The CDR3 length is 15 residues. Trimming cost V 3 bases and J 7 bases; bases outside gene matches: 10. The CDR3 protein is CSVEGPGQGIHTQYF. The CDR3 coding sequence is TGCAGCGTTGAGGGCCCGGGACAGGGGATACATACGCAGTATTTT.

The V and J genes are TRBV2 and TRBJ2-7; 7 bases match TRBD1. Germline V gives CDR1 SNHLY, CDR2 FYNNEI. Unmatched junction bases numbered 14, after V lost 6 bases and J lost 0 bases. This CDR3 comprises 17 residues. CDR3 DNA: TGTGCCAGCAGGTACATTAAAGGACAGGCAAACTCCTACGAGCAGTACTTC. Translating gives CASRYIKGQANSYEQYF.

The chain combines TRBV2 with TRBJ2-2, with D unresolved. V was trimmed by 6 bases and J by 6 bases, leaving 8 bases between them. This CDR3 spans 12 amino acids. Germline CDR1 and CDR2: SNHLY and FYNNEI. Here the CDR3 DNA reads TGTGCCAGCAGATTAGTGGCCGGGGAGCTGTTTTTT. It specifies CASRLVAGELFF.

The chain is built from TRBV18 and TRBJ2-5; 8 bases are shared with TRBD1. J gave up 2 bases and V 5 bases, and 4 bases lay outside the gene matches. The germline V gene has CDR1 KGHSH and CDR2 LQKENI. The CDR3 has 14 residues. The CDR3 protein is CASSDRDRQETQYF. In nucleotides, the CDR3 is TGTGCCAGCTCAGACCGGGACAGGCAAGAGACCCAGTACTTC.

The chain links TRBV6-5 to TRBJ1-6; 8 positions agree with TRBD1. CDR3 length: 14 residues. The germline V gene has CDR1 MNHEY and CDR2 SVGAGI. Unmatched junction bases numbered 8, after V lost 6 bases and J lost 10 bases. The CDR3 sequence: CASSLRQGRSPLHF. CDR3 coding DNA: TGTGCCAGCAGCCTTCGACAGGGGCGATCACCCCTCCACTTT.

The chain links TRBV2 to TRBJ2-1; TRBD1 might be the D (6 bases). This CDR3 spans 13 amino acids. Germline assignment: CDR1 SNHLY and CDR2 FYNNEI. V was cut by 7 bases and J by 4 bases, with 11 bases left in between. The CDR3 is CASTDSSYNEQFF. For the CDR3, the DNA is TGTGCCAGCACGGACAGTAGTTACAATGAGCAGTTCTTC.

The chain uses TRBV19 and TRBJ2-3; 8 bases align to TRBD1. Unmatched junction bases numbered 5, after V lost 7 bases and J lost 2 bases. This CDR3 region has 14 residues. Germline CDR1 reads LNHDA; CDR2 reads SQIVND (reference sequence). The DNA for the CDR3 is TGTGCCAGTAACCCACAGGGGGACACAGATACGCAGTATTTT. Translation gives CASNPQGDTDTQYF.

V gene TRBV7-9 combines with J gene TRBJ2-3, with a tentative D call TRBD2 (7 bases). Per the germline V gene, CDR1 is SEHNR and CDR2 is FQNEAQ (reference sequence). The CDR3 runs 15 residues. V lost 3 bases and J 3 bases, leaving 13 bases between the germline ends. The CDR3 sequence: CASSLVQGGTDTQYF. CDR3 DNA: TGTGCCAGCAGCTTGGTACAGGGAGGGACAGATACGCAGTATTTT.

The chain couples TRBV27 to TRBJ2-1; TRBD2 matches at 9 bases. CDR1 is MNHEY and CDR2 is SMNVEV in the germline V gene (reference sequence). The CDR3 has 15 amino acids. The ends lost 3 bases at V and 9 bases at J; junction bases unmatched: 9. The CDR3 protein is CASSLGGGAFGEQFF. The CDR3, as DNA: TGTGCCAGCAGTTTGGGCGGGGGGGCCTTCGGTGAGCAGTTCTTC.

The chain recombines TRBV18 with TRBJ2-5, with 10 bases aligning to TRBD1. CDR3 length equals 15 residues. Germline CDR1 reads KGHSH; CDR2 reads LQKENI. J was trimmed by 5 bases and V by 4 bases; bases with no gene match: 7. The CDR3 DNA follows: TGTGCCAGCTCACGACGGACAGGGGGAGAGGAGACCCAGTACTTC. This sequence encodes CASSRRTGGEETQYF.

The chain uses TRBV5-1 and TRBJ2-3, with TRBD2 matching over 8 bases. This CDR3 comprises 18 residues. Germline V gene lookup returns CDR1 SGHRS and CDR2 YFSETQ. V was clipped by 0 bases and J by 1 base; unmatched bases: 10. The CDR3 spells CASSLEPRGSGGTDTQYF. The CDR3 bases are TGCGCCAGCAGCTTGGAGCCCAGGGGTAGCGGGGGCACAGATACGCAGTATTTT.